This is a list of T cell receptor beta chains from one sample in a study of CD8 T cells in Susac syndrome. TCRdb re-called the immunoSEQ multiplex PCR reads through MiXCR, storing one row per CDR3 protein. The table records roughly 120,000 distinct CDR3 sequences, around 94% of them present only once. Source material: CD4+ T cells from PBMCs. The receptors originated from a human donor in good health. The CDR3 runs from the conserved cysteine through the conserved F or W. The order of the fields is CDR3 DNA, CDR3 protein, clone size, D gene, J gene, V gene. A D gene is named only where the DNA matches it firmly. Clone size is given for some rows only: seen once, a few or many times, or a class if the clone is expanded.

DNA: TGTGCCAGCAGTATCCTGACAGGGATAGGCTTACAGCCCCAGCATTTT
CDR3: CASSILTGIGLQPQHF
size: NA
D: TRBD1
J: TRBJ1-5
V: TRBV12-3/TRBV12-4

DNA: TGCAGTGCTAGGACCGGGACTTTAAGCTCCTACGAGCAGTACTTC
CDR3: CSARTGTLSSYEQYF
size: NA
D: NA
J: TRBJ2-7
V: TRBV20-1

DNA: TGTGCCAGCAGCCCCGGATGGGGCACAGATACGCAGTATTTT
CDR3: CASSPGWGTDTQYF
size: NA
D: NA
J: TRBJ2-3
V: TRBV7-2

DNA: TGTGCCAGTAGTATGGGAGGGAGCACAGATACGCAGTATTTT
CDR3: CASSMGGSTDTQYF
size: NA
D: TRBD2
J: TRBJ2-3
V: TRBV19

DNA: TGTGCCACCAGCCTCACAGGAGCTAGCAATCAGCCCCAGCATTTT
CDR3: CATSLTGASNQPQHF
size: once
D: NA
J: TRBJ1-5
V: TRBV24-1

DNA: TGTGCCAGCAGCTCCCGGACAGGGTTGCTAGAGACCCAGTACTTC
CDR3: CASSSRTGLLETQYF
size: once
D: TRBD1
J: TRBJ2-5
V: TRBV7-2

DNA: TGTGCCTGGACTTCCGGGACTAGCGGCTACACCGGGGAGCTGTTTTTT
CDR3: CAWTSGTSGYTGELFF
size: NA
D: TRBD2
J: TRBJ2-2
V: TRBV30

DNA: TGTGCCAGCAGCGACTGGACTAGCGGGAGGAGGAGAGATACGCAGTATTTT
CDR3: CASSDWTSGRRRDTQYF
size: NA
D: TRBD2
J: TRBJ2-3
V: TRBV12-3/TRBV12-4

DNA: TGCGCCAGCAGCTTGGAGCTCATGAACACTGAAGCTTTCTTT
CDR3: CASSLELMNTEAFF
size: once
D: NA
J: TRBJ1-1
V: TRBV5-1

DNA: TGTGCCTGGAGTCAGATACAGGGTAACACTGAAGCTTTCTTT
CDR3: CAWSQIQGNTEAFF
size: NA
D: NA
J: TRBJ1-1
V: TRBV30

DNA: TGCGCCAGCAGCTCAACCGGGACAGGGGGCACCGGGGAGCTGTTTTTT
CDR3: CASSSTGTGGTGELFF
size: NA
D: TRBD1
J: TRBJ2-2
V: TRBV5-1

DNA: TGTGCCAGCAGCGTTGGCGGGGGGGACTCACCCCTCCACTTT
CDR3: CASSVGGGDSPLHF
size: NA
D: NA
J: TRBJ1-6
V: TRBV9

DNA: TGTGCCAGCGCCGGGTCTGTACGACATGGCTACACCTTC
CDR3: CASAGSVRHGYTF
size: NA
D: NA
J: TRBJ1-2
V: TRBV6-5

DNA: TGTGCCAGCAGCGACCGGGACTTCTCCTACGAGCAGTACTTC
CDR3: CASSDRDFSYEQYF
size: NA
D: NA
J: TRBJ2-7
V: TRBV7-9

DNA: TGCGCCAGCAGCCTGGCGGACTCTCTCTACGAGCAGTACTTC
CDR3: CASSLADSLYEQYF
size: NA
D: NA
J: TRBJ2-7
V: TRBV5-1

DNA: TGCGCCAGCAGTCTCGGACCGGGCTATGTCTATGGCTACACCTTC
CDR3: CASSLGPGYVYGYTF
size: NA
D: NA
J: TRBJ1-2
V: TRBV10-2

DNA: TGTGCCAGCAGTGAACCCCCTAGGGGACAGCCCCAGCATTTT
CDR3: CASSEPPRGQPQHF
size: NA
D: NA
J: TRBJ1-5
V: TRBV2

DNA: TGTGCCAGCAGGCTAGCGGGGTACAACAATGAGCAGTTCTTC
CDR3: CASRLAGYNNEQFF
size: once
D: TRBD2
J: TRBJ2-1
V: TRBV13

DNA: TGTGCCTGGAGTGGTGGGACAGCCCAAAGTAATCAGCCCCAGCATTTT
CDR3: CAWSGGTAQSNQPQHF
size: NA
D: TRBD1
J: TRBJ1-5
V: TRBV30

DNA: TGTGCCAGCAGCGTAGAGTTGGCAGGGGAGGGAGAGACCCAGTACTTC
CDR3: CASSVELAGEGETQYF
size: NA
D: NA
J: TRBJ2-5
V: TRBV9

DNA: TGTGCCAGCAGTCTTCGGACAGGGGGCACTGCTGAAGCTTTCTTT
CDR3: CASSLRTGGTAEAFF
size: NA
D: TRBD1
J: TRBJ1-1
V: TRBV12-3/TRBV12-4

DNA: TGTGCCAGCACCCCCCGGGGAGGGGCTGGGAACACTGAAGCTTTCTTT
CDR3: CASTPRGGAGNTEAFF
size: NA
D: NA
J: TRBJ1-1
V: TRBV6-2/TRBV6-3

DNA: TGTGCCACCAGCAGAGGTGCTGGTACCAACTACGAGCAGTACTTC
CDR3: CATSRGAGTNYEQYF
size: few
D: NA
J: TRBJ2-7
V: TRBV15

DNA: TGTGCCAGCCGGCGGGAGTCGGAGACCCAGTACTTC
CDR3: CASRRESETQYF
size: NA
D: TRBD2
J: TRBJ2-5
V: TRBV6-5

DNA: TGTGCCAGCAGCTTAGCGGGAGGGCCGCGTGGGGAGCTGTTTTTT
CDR3: CASSLAGGPRGELFF
size: once
D: TRBD2
J: TRBJ2-2
V: TRBV7-8

DNA: TGCGCCAGCACCCCAAGACGTGGGGACACCTACTACGAGCAGTACTTC
CDR3: CASTPRRGDTYYEQYF
size: NA
D: NA
J: TRBJ2-7
V: TRBV23-1

DNA: TGTGCCAGCAGCTCCGACACCCCTAGGTATGGCTACACCTTC
CDR3: CASSSDTPRYGYTF
size: NA
D: NA
J: TRBJ1-2
V: TRBV6-6

DNA: TGTGCCGTAACAGCTCACACTGAAGCTTTCTTT
CDR3: CAVTAHTEAFF
size: NA
D: NA
J: TRBJ1-1
V: TRBV7-9

DNA: TGCGCCAGCAGCTTGTGGCCGGAGGTGGGCGAGCAGTACTTC
CDR3: CASSLWPEVGEQYF
size: NA
D: NA
J: TRBJ2-7
V: TRBV5-1

DNA: TGTGCCAGCAGCCAAGCGCAAACAGGAAATACCGGGGAGCTGTTTTTT
CDR3: CASSQAQTGNTGELFF
size: NA
D: NA
J: TRBJ2-2
V: TRBV3-1

DNA: TGTGCCAGCAGCTTACCGGGGCTTCCCGATAACTATGGCTACACCTTC
CDR3: CASSLPGLPDNYGYTF
size: NA
D: NA
J: TRBJ1-2
V: TRBV7-9

DNA: TGTGCCAGCAGAAACAGGGAAATCTCCGGCTACACCTTC
CDR3: CASRNREISGYTF
size: NA
D: NA
J: TRBJ1-2
V: TRBV2

DNA: TGCAGTGCTAGAGATTTCCGGTTGAACACTGAAGCTTTCTTT
CDR3: CSARDFRLNTEAFF
size: NA
D: NA
J: TRBJ1-1
V: TRBV20-1

DNA: TGTGCCAGCGGCTTAGCGGGGACTATGTGGAACGAGCAGTACTTC
CDR3: CASGLAGTMWNEQYF
size: once
D: TRBD2
J: TRBJ2-7
V: TRBV7-2

DNA: TGTGCCAGCAGTGATAAGGGGACCGGCAATCAGCCCCAGCATTTT
CDR3: CASSDKGTGNQPQHF
size: NA
D: NA
J: TRBJ1-5
V: TRBV2

DNA: TGTGCCAGCAGCTTTCTCAGCGGGAGCTACAATGAGCAGTTCTTC
CDR3: CASSFLSGSYNEQFF
size: NA
D: NA
J: TRBJ2-1
V: TRBV12-1

DNA: TGTGCCAGCAGTGAAAGGCTTTATAGCAATCAGCCCCAGCATTTT
CDR3: CASSERLYSNQPQHF
size: NA
D: NA
J: TRBJ1-5
V: TRBV2

DNA: TGTGCCAGCTCACCAGGCGGGACAGACAATCAGCCCCAGCATTTT
CDR3: CASSPGGTDNQPQHF
size: NA
D: TRBD1
J: TRBJ1-5
V: TRBV18

DNA: TGTGCCAGCAGCTTAGATCAGGGTAATACTGAAGCTTTCTTT
CDR3: CASSLDQGNTEAFF
size: NA
D: NA
J: TRBJ1-1
V: TRBV7-9

DNA: TGTGCCAGCAGTTCCGGACAGGGAAAAGATCAGCCCCAGCATTTT
CDR3: CASSSGQGKDQPQHF
size: NA
D: TRBD1
J: TRBJ1-5
V: TRBV12-3/TRBV12-4

DNA: TGTGCCAGCAGCCAACTATATTCTACTAGCAGGAACACCGGGGAGCTGTTTTTT
CDR3: CASSQLYSTSRNTGELFF
size: NA
D: NA
J: TRBJ2-2
V: TRBV4-2

DNA: TGCAGTGCTGGCAGGGGGCGCGACACCGGGGAGCTGTTTTTT
CDR3: CSAGRGRDTGELFF
size: NA
D: TRBD1
J: TRBJ2-2
V: TRBV20-1

DNA: TGTGCCAGCAGCCGGGGGATCCGCACTGAAGCTTTCTTT
CDR3: CASSRGIRTEAFF
size: NA
D: NA
J: TRBJ1-1
V: TRBV12-3/TRBV12-4

DNA: TGTGCCTGGAGTCCCGCGAAGAGGCAGCCCCAGCATTTT
CDR3: CAWSPAKRQPQHF
size: NA
D: NA
J: TRBJ1-5
V: TRBV30

DNA: TGTGCCAGCAGCGTAGCGAGCAACTACGTCAATGAGCAGTTCTTC
CDR3: CASSVASNYVNEQFF
size: NA
D: NA
J: TRBJ2-1
V: TRBV9

DNA: TGTGCCAGTAGCTACGACCAGGCCTCTAAATATGGCTACACCTTC
CDR3: CASSYDQASKYGYTF
size: NA
D: NA
J: TRBJ1-2
V: TRBV19

DNA: TGCAGTGCTAGTGGGGGACAGGCCACATCTGGGGCCAACGTCCTGACTTTC
CDR3: CSASGGQATSGANVLTF
size: NA
D: TRBD1
J: TRBJ2-6
V: TRBV20-1

DNA: TGTGCCAGCAGTGCTTTGACTAGCGGGAGCTACACCGGGGAGCTGTTTTTT
CDR3: CASSALTSGSYTGELFF
size: NA
D: TRBD2
J: TRBJ2-2
V: TRBV25-1

DNA: TGTGCCAGCAGAGGGACAGCTAGGAACACTGAAGCTTTCTTT
CDR3: CASRGTARNTEAFF
size: NA
D: TRBD1
J: TRBJ1-1
V: TRBV2

DNA: TGTGCCGGCAGCCGCAACGCCGGGACAGGGGCAGAGACCCAGTACTTC
CDR3: CAGSRNAGTGAETQYF
size: NA
D: TRBD1
J: TRBJ2-5
V: TRBV4-2

DNA: TGTGCCAGCAGTGAATTGGGGGGAACCACTGAAGCTTTCTTT
CDR3: CASSELGGTTEAFF
size: NA
D: NA
J: TRBJ1-1
V: TRBV2